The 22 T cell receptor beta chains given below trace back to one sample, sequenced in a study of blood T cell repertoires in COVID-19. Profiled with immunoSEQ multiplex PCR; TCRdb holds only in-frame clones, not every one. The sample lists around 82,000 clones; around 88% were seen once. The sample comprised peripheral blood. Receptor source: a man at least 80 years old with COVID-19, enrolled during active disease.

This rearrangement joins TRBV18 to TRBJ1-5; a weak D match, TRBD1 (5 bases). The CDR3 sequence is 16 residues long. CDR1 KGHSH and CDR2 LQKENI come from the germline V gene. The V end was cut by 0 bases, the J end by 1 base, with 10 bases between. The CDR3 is CASSPPTDYSNQPQHF. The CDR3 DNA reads TGTGCCAGCTCACCACCGACAGATTACAGCAATCAGCCCCAGCATTTT.

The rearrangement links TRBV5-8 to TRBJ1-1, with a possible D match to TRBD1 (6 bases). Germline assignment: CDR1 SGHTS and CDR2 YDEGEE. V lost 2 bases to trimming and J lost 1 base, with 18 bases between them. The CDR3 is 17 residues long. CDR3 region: CASSLPIQGYPNTEAFF. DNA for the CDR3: TGTGCCAGCAGCTTACCAATCCAGGGGTACCCGAACACTGAAGCTTTCTTT.

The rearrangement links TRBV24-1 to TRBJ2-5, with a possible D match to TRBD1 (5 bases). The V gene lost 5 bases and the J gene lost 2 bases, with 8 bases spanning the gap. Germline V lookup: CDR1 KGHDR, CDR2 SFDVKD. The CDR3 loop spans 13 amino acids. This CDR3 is CATSATEQETQYF. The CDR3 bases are TGTGCCACCAGTGCGACAGAACAAGAGACCCAGTACTTC.

In nucleotides, the CDR3 is TGTGCCAGCTCACCGAGCGGACGCAATCAGCCCCAGCATTTT. Translated, it gives CASSPSGRNQPQHF. The V and J genes are TRBV18 and TRBJ1-5; D call uncertain. V dropped 3 bases and J dropped 2 bases, with 8 bases sitting between them. The CDR3 is 14 amino acids. The germline V gene has CDR1 KGHSH and CDR2 LQKENI.

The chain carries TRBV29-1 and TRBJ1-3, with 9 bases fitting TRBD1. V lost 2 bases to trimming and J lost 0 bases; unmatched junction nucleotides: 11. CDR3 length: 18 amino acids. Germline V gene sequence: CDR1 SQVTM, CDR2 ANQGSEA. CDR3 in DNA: TGCAGCGTTGAACGAAGGGACAGGGTCCACTTCTCTGGAAACACCATATATTTT. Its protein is CSVERRDRVHFSGNTIYF.

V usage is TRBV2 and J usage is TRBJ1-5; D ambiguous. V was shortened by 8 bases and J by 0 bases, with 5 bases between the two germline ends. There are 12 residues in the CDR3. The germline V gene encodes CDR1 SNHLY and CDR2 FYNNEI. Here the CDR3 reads CASGDSNQPQHF. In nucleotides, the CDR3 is TGTGCCAGCGGAGATAGCAATCAGCCCCAGCATTTT.

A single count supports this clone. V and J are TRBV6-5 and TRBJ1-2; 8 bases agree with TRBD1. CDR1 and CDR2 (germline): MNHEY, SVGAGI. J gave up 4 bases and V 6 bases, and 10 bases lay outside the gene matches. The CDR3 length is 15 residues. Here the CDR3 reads CASSNYGQGGYGYTF. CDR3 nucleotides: TGTGCCAGCAGCAACTACGGACAGGGAGGCTATGGCTACACCTTC.

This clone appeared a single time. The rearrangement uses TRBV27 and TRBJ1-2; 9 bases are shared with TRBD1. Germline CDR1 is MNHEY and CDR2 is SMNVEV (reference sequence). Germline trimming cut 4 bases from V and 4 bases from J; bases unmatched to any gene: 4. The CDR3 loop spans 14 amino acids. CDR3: CASSSTGGGYGYTF. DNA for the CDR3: TGTGCCAGCAGTTCAACAGGGGGCGGCTATGGCTACACCTTC.

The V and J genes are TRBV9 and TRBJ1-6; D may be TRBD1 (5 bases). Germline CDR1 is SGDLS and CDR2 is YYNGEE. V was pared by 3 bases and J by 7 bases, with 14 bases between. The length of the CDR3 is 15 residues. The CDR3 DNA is TGTGCCAGCAGCGCGGGGGGAGCGGGGAATTCACCCCTCCACTTT. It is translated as CASSAGGAGNSPLHF.

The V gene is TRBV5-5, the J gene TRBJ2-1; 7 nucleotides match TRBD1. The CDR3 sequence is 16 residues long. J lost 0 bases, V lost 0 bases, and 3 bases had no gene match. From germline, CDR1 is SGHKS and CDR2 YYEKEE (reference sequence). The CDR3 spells CASSLAGTASYNEQFF. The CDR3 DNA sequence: TGTGCCAGCAGCTTGGCCGGGACAGCCTCCTACAATGAGCAGTTCTTC.

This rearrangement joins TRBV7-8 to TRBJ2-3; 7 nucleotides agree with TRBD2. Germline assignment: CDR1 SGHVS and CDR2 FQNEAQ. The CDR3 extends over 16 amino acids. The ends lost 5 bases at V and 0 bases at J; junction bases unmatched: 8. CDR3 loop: CASSPGTTSSTDTQYF. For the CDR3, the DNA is TGTGCCAGCAGCCCCGGGACTACCTCTAGCACAGATACGCAGTATTTT.

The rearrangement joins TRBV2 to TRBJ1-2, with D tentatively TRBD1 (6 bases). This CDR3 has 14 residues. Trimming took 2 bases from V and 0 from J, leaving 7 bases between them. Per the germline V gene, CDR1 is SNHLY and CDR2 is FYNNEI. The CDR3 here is CASSERTANYGYTF. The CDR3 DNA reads TGTGCCAGCAGTGAAAGGACAGCTAACTATGGCTACACCTTC.

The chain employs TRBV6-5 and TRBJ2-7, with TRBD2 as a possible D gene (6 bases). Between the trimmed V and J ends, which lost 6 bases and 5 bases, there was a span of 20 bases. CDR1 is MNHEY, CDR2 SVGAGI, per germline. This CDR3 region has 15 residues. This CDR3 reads CASSEGGVLFHEQYF. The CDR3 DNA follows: TGTGCCAGCAGCGAGGGAGGCGTACTTTTCCACGAGCAGTACTTC.

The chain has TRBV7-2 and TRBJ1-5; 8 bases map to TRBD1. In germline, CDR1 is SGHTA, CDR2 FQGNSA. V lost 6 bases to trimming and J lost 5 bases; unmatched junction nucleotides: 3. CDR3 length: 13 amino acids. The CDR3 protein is CASSQDRDQPQHF. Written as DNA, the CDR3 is TGTGCCAGCAGTCAGGACAGGGATCAGCCCCAGCATTTT.

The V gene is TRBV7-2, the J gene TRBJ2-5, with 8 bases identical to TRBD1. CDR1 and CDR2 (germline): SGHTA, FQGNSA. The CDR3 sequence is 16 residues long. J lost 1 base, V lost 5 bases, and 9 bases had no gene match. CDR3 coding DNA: TGTGCCAGCAGCATCCGGGGGACAGGCGTCCAAGAGACCCAGTACTTC. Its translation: CASSIRGTGVQETQYF.

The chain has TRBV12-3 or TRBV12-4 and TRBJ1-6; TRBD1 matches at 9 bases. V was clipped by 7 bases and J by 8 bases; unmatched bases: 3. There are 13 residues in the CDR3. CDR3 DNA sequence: TGTGCCAGCACCCGGACAGGGGATTCACCCCTCCACTTT. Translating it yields CASTRTGDSPLHF.

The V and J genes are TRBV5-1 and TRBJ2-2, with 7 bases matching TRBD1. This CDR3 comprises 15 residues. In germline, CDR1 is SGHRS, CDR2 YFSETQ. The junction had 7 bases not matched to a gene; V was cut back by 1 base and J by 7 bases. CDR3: CASSLRQGPDGELFF. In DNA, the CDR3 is TGCGCCAGCAGCTTGCGACAGGGTCCGGACGGGGAGCTGTTTTTT.

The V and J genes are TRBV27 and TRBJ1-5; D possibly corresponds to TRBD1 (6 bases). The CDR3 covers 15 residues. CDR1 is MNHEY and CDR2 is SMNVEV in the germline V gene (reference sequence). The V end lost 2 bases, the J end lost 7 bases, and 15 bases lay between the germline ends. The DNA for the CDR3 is TGTGCCAGCAGTTTAGACGCAAGGGGGTACCAGCCCCAGCATTTT. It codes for CASSLDARGYQPQHF.

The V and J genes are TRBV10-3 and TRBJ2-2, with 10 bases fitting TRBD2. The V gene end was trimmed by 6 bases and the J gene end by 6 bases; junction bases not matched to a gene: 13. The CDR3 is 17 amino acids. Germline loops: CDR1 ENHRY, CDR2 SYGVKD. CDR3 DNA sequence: TGTGCCATCAGGGAGGGACTAGCGAGGAGAGGGGCCGGGGAGCTGTTTTTT. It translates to CAIREGLARRGAGELFF.

The CDR3 region has the DNA TGTGCCAGCACTCCGGGAGTGGAAGCTTTCTTT. This translates into CASTPGVEAFF. J is TRBJ1-1 and V is TRBV6-6; D unresolved. V dropped 7 bases and J dropped 8 bases, with 11 bases sitting between them. Germline V gives CDR1 MNHNY, CDR2 SVGAGI (reference sequence). This CDR3 has 11 residues.

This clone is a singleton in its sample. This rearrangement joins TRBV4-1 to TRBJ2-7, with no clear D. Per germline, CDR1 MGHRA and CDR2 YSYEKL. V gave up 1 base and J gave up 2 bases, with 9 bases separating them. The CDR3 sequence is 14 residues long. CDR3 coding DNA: TGCGCCAGCAGCCAAGGCGAAGTTACCTACGAGCAGTACTTC. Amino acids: CASSQGEVTYEQYF.

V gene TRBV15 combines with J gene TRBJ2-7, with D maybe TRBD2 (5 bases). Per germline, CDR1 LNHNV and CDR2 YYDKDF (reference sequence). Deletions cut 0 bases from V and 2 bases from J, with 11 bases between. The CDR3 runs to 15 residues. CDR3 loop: CATSRESGFTYEQYF. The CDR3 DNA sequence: TGTGCCACCAGCAGAGAGTCGGGGTTCACCTACGAGCAGTACTTC.